This T cell receptor (beta chain) was profiled in a study of cytotoxic CD8 clonotypes in ibrutinib-treated CLL. Study-wide findings and caveats: Baseline clonality was higher than in age-matched healthy donors and moved in step with circulating CD8+ T-cell counts. Clonality, elevated at ibrutinib response, dropped back toward baseline at progression.

Assay used: immunoSEQ multiplex PCR; TCRdb lists only in-frame clones, some missing. In the table there are around 140,000 clones, about 80% of which are singletons. This CDR3 spans 15 amino acids. Trimming cost V 3 bases and J 5 bases; bases outside gene matches: 5. This clone is medium-sized. Its antigen remains unidentified. Here the sequenced sample was PBMCs, taken after 24 months of ibrutinib treatment. The chain links TRBV5-3 to TRBJ2-7, with TRBD2 matching 13 bases. TRBV5-3 is given ORF status, its function remaining uncertain. The receptor's source is a human donor with chronic lymphocytic leukemia. The CDR3 sequence is CARSSGLAGLNEQYF. The CDR3 coding sequence is TGTGCCAGAAGCTCGGGACTAGCGGGACTCAACGAGCAGTACTTC.